This entry lists 20 T cell receptor beta chains sequenced from one sample in a study of T cell responses to AZD1222 COVID-19 vaccine. Only in-frame clones appear in the TCRdb table, and some are missing; sequencing was by immunoSEQ multiplex PCR. The table includes tens of thousands of clones, about nine tenths detected once. Sequencing used peripheral blood, obtained on day 0 of AZD1222 vaccination. These receptors originate from an adult in good health.

The chain has TRBV15 and TRBJ1-1; D gene uncertain. This CDR3 is built from 14 residues. Germline lookup yields CDR1 LNHNV and CDR2 YYDKDF (reference sequence). V dropped 6 bases and J dropped 5 bases, with 16 bases sitting between them. CDR3 nucleotides: TGTGCCACCAGTCGGGATCCCGGGGTGACTGAAGCTTTCTTT. Amino acid sequence: CATSRDPGVTEAFF. The full variable domain, completed using reference TRBV15 and TRBJ1-1, is DAMVIQNPRYQVTQFGKPVTLSCSQTLNHNVMYWYQQKSSQAPKLLFHYYDKDFNNEADTPDNFQSRRPNTSFCFLDIRSPGLGDTAMYLCATSRDPGVTEAFFGQGTRLTVV.

The chain carries TRBV7-7 and TRBJ2-2; D may be TRBD1 (6 bases). CDR3 length: 14 amino acids. Germline V lookup: CDR1 SSHAT, CDR2 FNYEAQ (reference sequence). The V end was cut by 5 bases, the J end by 1 base, with 8 bases between. The CDR3 nucleotides are TGTGCCAGCAGCAAAGGGGGGAACACCGGGGAGCTGTTTTTT. Amino acids: CASSKGGNTGELFF.

The chain combines TRBV30 with TRBJ2-7, with 11 positions matching TRBD2. Germline CDR1 is GTSNPN and CDR2 is SVGIG (reference sequence). The length of the CDR3 is 15 residues. J gave up 5 bases and V 4 bases, and 10 bases lay outside the gene matches. CDR3 bases: TGTGCCTGGAACAAGCCGGGACTAGCGGATAACGAGCAGTACTTC. Its protein product is CAWNKPGLADNEQYF.

The J gene is TRBJ2-7, the V gene TRBV19; D ambiguous. V lost 9 bases and J lost 2, with 14 bases in between. The CDR3 loop spans 13 amino acids. The germline gives CDR1 LNHDA, CDR2 SQIVND (reference sequence). CDR3 region: CASSGPMTYEQYF. The CDR3, as DNA: TGTGCCAGCTCCGGACCGATGACCTACGAGCAGTACTTC.

The chain joins TRBV5-1 to TRBJ2-1; 15 bases are a match to TRBD2. Losses at the gene ends were 0 bases for V and 2 bases for J; bases not matched to a gene: 3. The CDR3 runs to 18 residues. The germline V gene encodes CDR1 SGHRS and CDR2 YFSETQ. This CDR3 reads CASSLAGLAGGTYNEQFF. The CDR3 coding sequence is TGCGCCAGCAGCTTGGCTGGACTAGCGGGAGGGACCTACAATGAGCAGTTCTTC.

The V gene is TRBV6-5, the J gene TRBJ2-2; TRBD1 agrees at 11 bases. Germline CDR1 and CDR2: MNHEY and SVGAGI. The J segment lost 6 bases and the V segment lost 5 bases, leaving 5 bases of the junction unmatched. The CDR3 has 15 residues. The CDR3 nucleotides are TGTGCCAGCAGTACCCGGGACAGGGGGTCCGGGGAGCTGTTTTTT. Protein product: CASSTRDRGSGELFF.

In this sample, this clone turned up once. This sequence joins TRBV30 and TRBJ1-2, with D tentatively TRBD1 (5 bases). With 1 base removed from V and 4 bases from J, the gap between germline ends came to 10 bases. Germline V CDR1 and CDR2: GTSNPN, SVGIG (reference sequence). CDR3 size: 13 residues. CDR3 residues: CAWSAGSVYGYTF. The CDR3 region has the DNA TGTGCCTGGAGTGCAGGGTCGGTCTATGGCTACACCTTC.

The rearrangement joins TRBV6-5 to TRBJ1-1; a weak D match, TRBD1 (6 bases). Between the trimmed V and J ends, which lost 2 bases and 11 bases, there was a span of 15 bases. Germline V gene data show CDR1 as MNHEY and CDR2 as SVGAGI. The CDR3 has 13 amino acids. CDR3 region: CASSYQRQASAFF. The CDR3 DNA sequence: TGTGCCAGCAGTTACCAAAGACAGGCGTCGGCTTTCTTT.

The chain combines TRBV14 with TRBJ2-1; no firm D call. The CDR3 totals 13 residues. The germline V and J ends were trimmed by 3 bases and 8 bases, with 11 bases remaining between them. CDR1 and CDR2 (germline): SGHDN, FVKESK. DNA for the CDR3: TGTGCCAGCAGCCACCCTCACCTTGATGAGCAGTTCTTC. It yields the protein CASSHPHLDEQFF. The full variable domain, its missing parts supplied by reference TRBV14 and TRBJ2-1, is EAGVTQFPSHSVIEKGQTVTLRCDPISGHDNLYWYRRVMGKEIKFLLHFVKESKQDESGMPNNRFLAERTGGTYSTLKVQPAELEDSGVYFCASSHPHLDEQFFGPGTRLTVL.

The chain couples TRBV7-8 to TRBJ2-1; D ambiguous. Per the germline V gene, CDR1 is SGHVS and CDR2 is FQNEAQ. The CDR3 extends over 17 amino acids. Deletions cut 1 base from V and 6 bases from J, with 19 bases between. The chain's CDR3 is CASSLDFRELRTNEQFF. The CDR3 DNA reads as TGTGCCAGCAGCTTAGATTTCCGAGAGCTCCGCACCAATGAGCAGTTCTTC. Complete variable domain (other parts from reference TRBV7-8 and TRBJ2-1): GAGVSQSPRYKVAKRGQDVALRCDPISGHVSLFWYQQALGQGPEFLTYFQNEAQLDKSGLPSDRFFAERPEGSVSTLKIQRTQQEDSAVYLCASSLDFRELRTNEQFFGPGTRLTVL.

V gene TRBV5-4 combines with J gene TRBJ2-7; D might be TRBD1 or TRBD2, each matching 5 bases. The ends were cut back, 0 bases at V and 3 bases at J, with 7 bases in the middle. This CDR3 is 13 amino acids long. Germline assignment: CDR1 SGHNT and CDR2 YYREEE (reference sequence). As DNA, the CDR3 is TGTGCCAGCAGCTTGGCAGGGAGCTACGAGCAGTACTTC. The encoded protein is CASSLAGSYEQYF.

The chain recombines TRBV11-3 with TRBJ2-1; D is perhaps TRBD2 (5 bases). The germline CDR1 and CDR2 sequences are SGHNT and YENEEA. This CDR3 contains 17 residues. The germline V and J ends were trimmed by 4 bases and 0 bases, with 16 bases remaining between them. This CDR3 is CASSSPLGSGSYNEQFF. CDR3 in DNA: TGTGCCAGCAGCTCACCCTTGGGGAGCGGCTCCTACAATGAGCAGTTCTTC.

This chain links TRBV5-4 with TRBJ2-2; D not certain. Trimming removed 4 bases at V and 1 base at J, with 8 bases between. Looked up from germline, CDR1 is SGHNT and CDR2 is YYREEE (reference sequence). There are 14 residues in the CDR3. The CDR3 loop is CASSIDLNTGELFF. CDR3 sequence (DNA): TGTGCCAGCAGCATTGACCTGAACACCGGGGAGCTGTTTTTT.

The J gene is TRBJ2-3, the V gene TRBV20-1; 12 bases fit TRBD2. The germline V gene has CDR1 DFQATT and CDR2 SNEGSKA (reference sequence). The CDR3 runs 15 residues. V gave up 3 bases and J gave up 7 bases; unmatched junction bases: 8. The CDR3 loop reads CSASTSGRKTNTQYF. Written as DNA, the CDR3 is TGCAGTGCTAGTACTAGCGGGAGGAAGACAAATACGCAGTATTTT.

The chain couples TRBV2 to TRBJ1-5, with D possibly being TRBD1 (6 bases). CDR1 is SNHLY and CDR2 is FYNNEI in the germline V gene. V lost 5 bases and J lost 0, with 11 bases in between. The CDR3 covers 15 residues. In DNA form, the CDR3 reads TGTGCCAGCAGTCAGACAGGTAATAGCAATCAGCCCCAGCATTTT. Translating it yields CASSQTGNSNQPQHF.

This chain connects TRBV28 to TRBJ1-2; 9 positions agree with TRBD1. This CDR3 contains 14 residues. The V gene's germline CDR1 is MDHEN and CDR2 SYDVKM. J gave up 8 bases and V 5 bases, and 9 bases lay outside the gene matches. The CDR3, as DNA: TGTGCCAGCAGTACGGGACAGGGCTCTTACGGCTACACCTTC. It encodes CASSTGQGSYGYTF.

This clone was seen a single time. The chain joins TRBV7-2 to TRBJ2-3; D unresolved. There are 15 residues in the CDR3. From germline, CDR1 is SGHTA and CDR2 FQGNSA. V gave up 0 bases and J gave up 0 bases, with 7 bases separating them. CDR3 coding DNA: TGTGCCAGCAGCTTAGCGGGCTCTAGCACAGATACGCAGTATTTT. Its protein product is CASSLAGSSTDTQYF.

The rearrangement links TRBV19 to TRBJ1-1; D uncertain. CDR3 length: 13 amino acids. Trimming removed 3 bases from V and 2 bases from J, with 7 bases in between. Germline lookup yields CDR1 LNHDA and CDR2 SQIVND (reference sequence). CDR3 DNA sequence: TGTGCCAGTAGTATCAGCCAAAACACTGAAGCTTTCTTT. Its protein is CASSISQNTEAFF.

The V call is TRBV5-1, the J call TRBJ1-2; 9 bases are a match to TRBD1. Trimming at V came to 4 bases and at J to 7 bases, leaving 8 bases not matched to a gene. CDR3 length: 14 amino acids. Germline values: CDR1 SGHRS, CDR2 YFSETQ. The CDR3: CASSPLQGAIGYTF. The CDR3 region has the DNA TGCGCCAGCAGCCCCTTACAGGGGGCTATTGGCTACACCTTC.

This clone was observed a single time. The CDR3 sequence is CASSLEGGRYEQYF. CDR3 DNA sequence: TGTGCCAGCAGCTTAGAGGGGGGCCGATACGAGCAGTACTTC. The rearrangement joins TRBV7-2 to TRBJ2-7; D may correspond to TRBD1 or TRBD2 (6 bases each). Germline V lookup: CDR1 SGHTA, CDR2 FQGNSA. V was trimmed by 1 base and J by 4 bases, leaving 11 bases between them. The CDR3 is 14 amino acids. Drawing the rest from reference TRBV7-2 and TRBJ2-7, the complete variable domain is GAGVSQSPSNKVTEKGKDVELRCDPISGHTALYWYRQSLGQGLEFLIYFQGNSAPDKSGLPSDRFSAERTGGSVSTLTIQRTQQEDSAVYLCASSLEGGRYEQYFGPGTRLTVT.